Shown below are 21 T cell receptor beta chains from a single sample sequenced in a study of T cells after yellow fever vaccination. TCRdb passed the 5' RACE reads through MiXCR, listing each CDR3 protein once. The sample gives 500,000 to 650,000 distinct CDR3 sequences, over 9% of which show up once; more than 12% is in the top ten. The sample here was PBMCs, taken on the day of the yellow fever booster vaccination. Receptors were obtained from a young man who received the YFV17D yellow fever vaccine.

The chain combines TRBV7-9 with TRBJ2-7; the D gene is possibly TRBD1 (6 bases). CDR3 size: 16 residues. The V gene's germline CDR1 is SEHNR and CDR2 FQNEAQ (reference sequence). V lost 1 base, J lost 2 bases, and 15 bases lay in between. In DNA form, the CDR3 reads TGTGCCAGCAGCTTAGTAGGCAGGGGATCTCCCTACGAGCAGTACTTC. Residues: CASSLVGRGSPYEQYF.

This clonotype was seen more than once but under ten times. The chain uses TRBV10-2 and TRBJ2-7; possibly TRBD2 for D (6 bases). The CDR3 contains 14 residues. Looked up from germline, CDR1 is WSHSY and CDR2 is SAAADI. V lost 6 bases and J lost 6, with 18 bases in between. CDR3 nucleotides: TGCGCCAGCAGGACTGGGAGCCGGGAGAGCGAGCAGTACTTC. Its translation: CASRTGSRESEQYF.

V is TRBV28 and J is TRBJ2-1; the match to TRBD2 covers 8 bases. J lost 8 bases, V lost 3 bases, and 9 bases had no gene match. This CDR3 comprises 15 residues. Germline CDR1 and CDR2: MDHEN and SYDVKM. The CDR3 spells CASSFLSGSGDEQFF. The CDR3, as DNA: TGTGCCAGCAGTTTTTTAAGCGGGAGCGGAGATGAGCAGTTCTTC.

This clonotype has just a few counts. This chain uses TRBV15 with TRBJ2-5; 12 nucleotides line up with TRBD2. The ends lost 2 bases at V and 4 bases at J; junction bases unmatched: 8. The CDR3 loop spans 17 amino acids. CDR1 is LNHNV, CDR2 YYDKDF, per germline (reference sequence). The CDR3 coding sequence is TGTGCCACCAGCAGAAGCCTCCCGGGACTAGCGGGAGAGACCCAGTACTTC. Encoded protein: CATSRSLPGLAGETQYF.

In this sample, this clonotype turned up a few times. The rearrangement joins TRBV15 to TRBJ2-1; 7 nucleotides agree with TRBD2. Losses at the gene ends were 1 base for V and 5 bases for J; bases not matched to a gene: 2. Germline values: CDR1 LNHNV, CDR2 YYDKDF (reference sequence). The CDR3 is made up of 14 amino acids. The CDR3 bases are TGTGCCACCAGCAGAGTAACTAGCGACAATGAGCAGTTCTTC. Its translation is CATSRVTSDNEQFF.

The rearrangement links TRBV12-3 or TRBV12-4 to TRBJ2-5; D might be TRBD1 or TRBD2, each matching 5 bases. This CDR3 comprises 14 residues. Trimming shortened V by 5 bases and J by 2 bases, and 12 bases separated the two germline ends. The CDR3, as DNA: TGTGCCAGCAGTAACCGGGGCAAGCAAGAGACCCAGTACTTC. Protein product: CASSNRGKQETQYF.

This clonotype was observed a handful of times. The V gene is TRBV20-1, the J gene TRBJ2-7; 7 nucleotides align to TRBD2. CDR1 is DFQATT, CDR2 SNEGSKA, per germline (reference sequence). The CDR3 consists of 13 residues. With V trimmed by 7 bases and J by 4 bases, 10 bases remained unmatched. The CDR3 protein is CSGGQAGTYEQYF. The DNA of the CDR3 is TGCAGTGGCGGGCAAGCGGGAACATACGAGCAGTACTTC.

This CDR3 reads CASSTFLGGSTEAFF. CDR3 nucleotide sequence: TGCGCCAGCAGCACTTTTTTGGGGGGGAGCACTGAAGCTTTCTTT. This chain uses TRBV5-1 with TRBJ1-1; the D gene is possibly TRBD1 (5 bases). Per the germline V gene, CDR1 is SGHRS and CDR2 is YFSETQ. CDR3 size: 15 residues. The V and J ends lost 4 bases and 4 bases respectively, with 17 bases between them.

This clonotype was recorded at least ten times. This chain connects TRBV7-2 to TRBJ2-1; no clear D gene. V dropped 4 bases and J dropped 2 bases, with 12 bases sitting between them. The CDR3 extends over 15 amino acids. Germline V lookup: CDR1 SGHTA, CDR2 FQGNSA. The DNA of the CDR3 is TGTGCCAGCAGCTGGGGTCGCGGAACCTACAATGAGCAGTTCTTC. Its protein product is CASSWGRGTYNEQFF.

This clonotype was detected a few times. J is TRBJ2-5 and V is TRBV29-1; TRBD1 aligns across 9 bases. This CDR3 is 16 amino acids long. The germline CDR1 and CDR2 sequences are SQVTM and ANQGSEA. V lost 4 bases to trimming and J lost 1 base; unmatched junction nucleotides: 10. The CDR3 here is CSVGGGTGMAQETQYF. The CDR3 nucleotides read TGCAGCGTTGGTGGGGGGACAGGGATGGCCCAAGAGACCCAGTACTTC.

The J gene is TRBJ2-1, the V gene TRBV6-2 or TRBV6-3; 9 bases match TRBD2. Germline loops: CDR1 MNHEY, CDR2 SVGEGT. V shed 4 bases, J shed 8 bases, and the junction held 6 bases outside the gene matches. The length of the CDR3 is 14 residues. CDR3 residues: CASSSLAGAHEQFF. CDR3 coding DNA: TGTGCCAGCAGTTCCTTAGCGGGAGCCCATGAGCAGTTCTTC.

The table lists this clonotype with a few counts. This rearrangement joins TRBV2 to TRBJ1-5; 9 bases line up with TRBD1. This CDR3 spans 16 amino acids. The V and J ends lost 7 bases and 0 bases, in that order; junction bases with no gene match: 7. The germline gives CDR1 SNHLY, CDR2 FYNNEI. The CDR3 loop reads CASKFGTGYSNQPQHF. The CDR3 DNA is TGTGCCAGCAAGTTTGGGACAGGGTATAGCAATCAGCCCCAGCATTTT.

There are a few counts of this clonotype. J is TRBJ2-1 and V is TRBV10-3; the D call may be TRBD1 or TRBD2 (5 bases each). Germline assignment: CDR1 ENHRY and CDR2 SYGVKD. The CDR3 loop spans 16 amino acids. Between the trimmed V and J ends, which lost 0 bases and 4 bases, there was a span of 13 bases. The CDR3 sequence is CAISESGTVDYNEQFF. The CDR3 DNA follows: TGTGCCATCAGTGAGTCTGGGACGGTGGATTACAATGAGCAGTTCTTC.

The genes are TRBV29-1 and TRBJ2-5; D not resolved. The CDR3 has 12 amino acids. In germline, CDR1 is SQVTM, CDR2 ANQGSEA. V lost 6 bases, J lost 5 bases, and 13 bases lay in between. This chain's CDR3 is CSVLTPWETQYF. The CDR3 DNA is TGCAGCGTCCTGACCCCATGGGAGACCCAGTACTTC.

This clonotype was observed a handful of times. The chain combines TRBV10-1 with TRBJ2-2, with TRBD1 matching 10 bases. Germline lookup yields CDR1 WNHNN and CDR2 SYGVQD (reference sequence). Unmatched junction bases numbered 2, after V lost 6 bases and J lost 1 base. The CDR3 runs 15 residues. In DNA, the CDR3 is TGCGCCAGCAGCCGGACAGGGGGGAACACCGGGGAGCTGTTTTTT. It codes for CASSRTGGNTGELFF.

This clonotype appeared a few times. The chain has TRBV7-3 and TRBJ2-2; D remains ambiguous. The germline V and J ends were trimmed by 3 bases and 3 bases, with 8 bases remaining between them. The CDR3 has 14 residues. In germline, CDR1 is SGHTA, CDR2 FQGTGA. The CDR3 sequence is CASSLKDDTGELFF. As DNA, the CDR3 is TGTGCCAGCAGCTTGAAGGATGACACCGGGGAGCTGTTTTTT.

The gene calls are TRBV20-1 and TRBJ2-7; D call uncertain. V was clipped by 2 bases and J by 4 bases, with 9 bases between them. Germline V gene lookup returns CDR1 DFQATT and CDR2 SNEGSKA (reference sequence). CDR3 length: 12 amino acids. CDR3 amino acids: CSARKVPYEQYF. The CDR3 bases are TGCAGTGCTAGAAAAGTGCCGTACGAGCAGTACTTC.

This clonotype was observed many times. The chain uses TRBV7-3 and TRBJ2-1; no clear D. V lost 5 bases to trimming and J lost 9 bases, with 14 bases between them. Germline CDR1 is SGHTA and CDR2 is FQGTGA. The CDR3 is 13 amino acids. CDR3 in DNA: TGTGCCAGCAGCCTTCTTCCAGATGGTGAGCAGTTCTTC. Amino acid sequence: CASSLLPDGEQFF.

The V gene is TRBV4-3, the J gene TRBJ2-1; tentative D call: TRBD2 (6 bases). CDR1 is LGHNA, CDR2 YSLEER, per germline. V lost 4 bases to trimming and J lost 2 bases, with 15 bases between them. CDR3 size: 16 residues. CDR3 in DNA: TGCGCCAGCAGCCGAGGGGACCGGGGGACCTACAATGAGCAGTTCTTC. Protein product: CASSRGDRGTYNEQFF.

The J gene is TRBJ2-7, the V gene TRBV20-1, with TRBD2 matching over 7 bases. The ends lost 6 bases at V and 3 bases at J; junction bases unmatched: 11. Germline CDR1 and CDR2: DFQATT and SNEGSKA (reference sequence). The CDR3 runs 14 residues. The DNA for the CDR3 is TGCAGTGCCCAGAGTGGACTAGAGAGCTACGAGCAGTACTTC. Translating gives CSAQSGLESYEQYF.

There are a few counts of this clonotype. The chain joins TRBV12-3 or TRBV12-4 to TRBJ2-1, with 7 bases matching TRBD2. The V and J ends lost 3 bases and 9 bases, in that order; junction bases with no gene match: 14. The CDR3 loop spans 16 amino acids. The DNA of the CDR3 is TGTGCCAGCAGTTTGGGTGGGGCGGGAGTACGTAGTGAGCAGTTCTTC. Residues: CASSLGGAGVRSEQFF.